Presented here are 28 T cell receptor beta chains from one specimen sequenced in a study of blood T cell repertoires in COVID-19. Sequencing was performed with immunoSEQ multiplex PCR; in TCRdb, only in-frame clones are kept and a portion is missing. Among a few hundred thousand clones, 65% to 90% were seen once, and the ten largest hold about 9.7%. The sequenced material came from peripheral blood. These receptors came from a middle-aged man with active or convalescent COVID-19.

The table lists this clone with a count of one. V is TRBV7-9 and J is TRBJ1-5, with D possibly matching TRBD1 (6 bases). Germline values: CDR1 SEHNR, CDR2 FQNEAQ (reference sequence). There are 17 residues in the CDR3. Between the trimmed V and J ends, which lost 4 bases and 3 bases, there was a span of 19 bases. The CDR3 bases are TGTGCCAGCAGCTCAGGGGTCCCCAGGGGTATCAATCAGCCCCAGCATTTT. The encoded protein is CASSSGVPRGINQPQHF.

This rearrangement joins TRBV5-8 to TRBJ1-1, with D tentatively TRBD1 (6 bases). Trimming took 2 bases from V and 4 from J, leaving 15 bases between them. CDR1 and CDR2 (germline): SGHTS, YDEGEE. CDR3 length equals 15 residues. CDR3 DNA sequence: TGTGCCAGCAGCTTTAACAGGGATTCGGGCACTGAAGCTTTCTTT. Its protein is CASSFNRDSGTEAFF.

This clone came up a few times. V usage is TRBV4-1 and J usage is TRBJ1-3; the match to TRBD1 covers 7 bases. V trimming: 5 bases; J trimming: 9 bases; junction bases outside the gene matches: 13. Germline V gene sequence: CDR1 MGHRA, CDR2 YSYEKL. The CDR3 spans 15 residues. CDR3 sequence reads: CASSLNRGGASTIYF. The CDR3 DNA is TGCGCCAGCAGCTTAAACAGGGGTGGAGCGAGCACCATATATTTT.

J is TRBJ2-5 and V is TRBV2, with a possible D match to TRBD2 (5 bases). Trimming removed 4 bases from V and 7 bases from J, with 16 bases in between. The CDR3 extends over 14 amino acids. Germline V lookup: CDR1 SNHLY, CDR2 FYNNEI. Written as DNA, the CDR3 is TGTGCCAGCAGTGTTCAGGTCCCCGAGGGGACCCAGTACTTC. Residues: CASSVQVPEGTQYF.

The gene calls are TRBV5-1 and TRBJ2-1; 13 nucleotides agree with TRBD2. Germline V gives CDR1 SGHRS, CDR2 YFSETQ. The V and J ends lost 4 bases and 9 bases, in that order; junction bases with no gene match: 16. This CDR3 has 18 residues. In nucleotides, the CDR3 is TGCGCCAGCAGCACGGGACTAGCGGGAAGTACCCACGGCCGTGAGCAGTTCTTC. This encodes CASSTGLAGSTHGREQFF. Complete variable domain (other parts from reference TRBV5-1 and TRBJ2-1): KAGVTQTPRYLIKTRGQQVTLSCSPISGHRSVSWYQQTPGQGLQFLFEYFSETQRNKGNFPGRFSGRQFSNSRSEMNVSTLELGDSALYLCASSTGLAGSTHGREQFFGPGTRLTVL.

The chain uses TRBV4-1 and TRBJ2-3; 8 positions agree with TRBD1. The V segment lost 3 bases and the J segment 0 bases; nucleotides outside the gene matches: 5. The CDR3 totals 16 residues. CDR1 MGHRA and CDR2 YSYEKL come from the germline V gene. The CDR3 is CASSQWTGSSTDTQYF. The DNA of the CDR3 is TGCGCCAGCAGCCAGTGGACAGGGTCTAGCACAGATACGCAGTATTTT.

In its sample, this clone was seen a few times. The junction does not match germline at one end; this may be a read error. The rearrangement links TRBV7-7 to TRBJ2-1, with D perhaps TRBD2 (6 bases). The CDR3 length is 13 residues. The germline gives CDR1 SSHAT, CDR2 FNYEAQ (reference sequence). The CDR3 bases are TGTGCTAGCAGCTTGAGCGCTCTGTCGGGACTGTTCTTC. Its protein product is CASSLSALSGLFF.

The genes are TRBV6-5 and TRBJ2-3; 8 positions match TRBD2. Germline CDR1 MNHEY, CDR2 SVGAGI. The CDR3 runs 15 residues. Trimming removed 6 bases from V and 1 base from J; junction bases left unmatched: 6. The DNA of the CDR3 is TGTGCCAGCAGGGATAGCGGGGTAGGCACAGATACGCAGTATTTT. Amino acid sequence: CASRDSGVGTDTQYF.

Only a few counts were recorded for this clone. The chain couples TRBV6-5 to TRBJ1-2, with 10 bases fitting TRBD1. Per germline, CDR1 MNHEY and CDR2 SVGAGI. V trimming: 5 bases; J trimming: 8 bases; junction bases outside the gene matches: 8. The CDR3 sequence is 14 residues long. DNA of the CDR3: TGTGCCAGCAGTCGGGACAGGGGAACCCGCGGCTACACCTTC. It translates to CASSRDRGTRGYTF.

CDR3 loop: CAISGTNTGELFF. The CDR3 DNA follows: TGTGCCATCAGCGGGACAAACACCGGGGAGCTGTTTTTT. V and J are TRBV10-3 and TRBJ2-2; D perhaps matches TRBD1 (6 bases). V was cut by 6 bases and J by 2 bases, with 7 bases left in between. CDR3 length: 13 amino acids. Per the germline V gene, CDR1 is ENHRY and CDR2 is SYGVKD.

The chain couples TRBV6-5 to TRBJ2-3; D not certain. Germline CDR1 is MNHEY and CDR2 is SVGAGI. Trimming stripped 4 bases from V and 0 bases from J, with 8 bases between. The CDR3 consists of 14 residues. The CDR3 protein is CASSSRTSTDTQYF. CDR3 nucleotide sequence: TGTGCCAGCAGTTCACGTACTAGCACAGATACGCAGTATTTT.

V gene TRBV7-9 combines with J gene TRBJ1-6; D is undetermined. The CDR3 spans 15 residues. Germline V lookup: CDR1 SEHNR, CDR2 FQNEAQ (reference sequence). Trimming pared 2 bases from V and 5 bases from J, leaving 10 bases between. CDR3: CASSLSSGNNSPLHF. DNA of the CDR3: TGTGCCAGCAGCTTATCCTCGGGGAATAATTCACCCCTCCACTTT.

The chain carries TRBV7-9 and TRBJ2-3; the D gene is possibly TRBD2 (6 bases). The CDR3 covers 13 residues. V gave up 11 bases and J gave up 7 bases, with 19 bases separating them. In germline, CDR1 is SEHNR, CDR2 FQNEAQ (reference sequence). CDR3 sequence: CAAREAGGHTQYF. The CDR3 DNA is TGTGCCGCCAGAGAAGCGGGTGGCCATACGCAGTATTTT.

This chain connects TRBV2 to TRBJ2-3; D is uncertain. The ends were cut back, 4 bases at V and 3 bases at J, with 8 bases in the middle. This CDR3 region has 13 residues. Germline V CDR1 and CDR2: SNHLY, FYNNEI. The CDR3: CASSVYRTDTQYF. The CDR3, as DNA: TGTGCCAGCAGTGTCTATCGGACAGATACGCAGTATTTT.

This clone is a singleton in its sample. The chain links TRBV27 to TRBJ2-7, with D possibly being TRBD1 (6 bases). Germline CDR1 reads MNHEY; CDR2 reads SMNVEV (reference sequence). V lost 2 bases and J lost 4, with 21 bases in between. The CDR3 is 17 residues long. CDR3 coding DNA: TGTGCCAGCAGTTTAAGTCACAGGGCGAGCCGTACTTACGAGCAGTACTTC. Translating it yields CASSLSHRASRTYEQYF.

The rearrangement links TRBV28 to TRBJ1-1; D might be TRBD1 (5 bases). Trimming cost V 8 bases and J 6 bases, with 13 bases left between them. Germline V gene lookup returns CDR1 MDHEN and CDR2 SYDVKM. There are 12 residues in the CDR3. This CDR3 reads CASGAGVSEAFF. The CDR3 DNA is TGTGCCAGCGGGGCGGGGGTCTCTGAAGCTTTCTTT.

The V and J genes are TRBV28 and TRBJ1-2, with 11 bases aligning to TRBD1. This CDR3 is built from 14 residues. V lost 4 bases and J lost 8; bases outside the gene matches: 6. CDR1 is MDHEN and CDR2 is SYDVKM in the germline V gene. The CDR3 DNA sequence: TGTGCCAGCAGTTCGATGGGACAGGGGGGAGGCTACACCTTC. Its translation is CASSSMGQGGGYTF.

In its sample, this clone was seen a few times. This rearrangement joins TRBV7-2 to TRBJ1-5; TRBD1 is a possible D gene (5 bases). This CDR3 has 16 residues. V lost 5 bases, J lost 9 bases, and 23 bases lay in between. Germline lookup yields CDR1 SGHTA and CDR2 FQGNSA. This CDR3 is CASSLDVGGAQGPQHF. The CDR3 DNA reads TGTGCCAGCAGCCTAGATGTGGGCGGGGCCCAGGGGCCCCAGCATTTT.

This sequence joins TRBV6-5 and TRBJ1-3; no clear D gene. Germline CDR1 is MNHEY and CDR2 is SVGAGI. V lost 7 bases and J 2 bases, leaving 6 bases between the germline ends. CDR3 length equals 12 residues. The CDR3 nucleotides read TGTGCCAGCACCGGGGCTGGAAACACCATATATTTT. It specifies CASTGAGNTIYF.

This chain joins TRBV27 and TRBJ1-4; 9 nucleotides match TRBD1. Germline CDR1 and CDR2: MNHEY and SMNVEV (reference sequence). The junction had 7 bases not matched to a gene; V was cut back by 5 bases and J by 0 bases. This CDR3 spans 17 amino acids. In nucleotides, the CDR3 is TGTGCCAGCAGTGAGACAGGGGGAGTTGCAACTAATGAAAAACTGTTTTTT. This codes for CASSETGGVATNEKLFF.

The chain couples TRBV10-3 to TRBJ2-5, with 8 bases aligning to TRBD1. The CDR3 has 14 amino acids. V trimming: 10 bases; J trimming: 5 bases; junction bases outside the gene matches: 12. The germline CDR1 and CDR2 sequences are ENHRY and SYGVKD. The CDR3 nucleotides read TGTGCCACGGGGGACCGACAGGGGATGGAGACCCAGTACTTC. Its protein product is CATGDRQGMETQYF.

The rearrangement links TRBV7-2 to TRBJ1-2, with 10 nucleotides matching TRBD1. Germline lookup yields CDR1 SGHTA and CDR2 FQGNSA. This CDR3 comprises 14 residues. V lost 5 bases, J lost 3 bases, and 3 bases stayed unmatched. CDR3 loop: CASSVTGGDYGYTF. For the CDR3, the DNA is TGTGCCAGCAGCGTGACAGGGGGCGACTATGGCTACACCTTC.

The chain carries TRBV4-1 and TRBJ1-3, with TRBD1 matching over 8 bases. V lost 0 bases, J lost 5 bases, and 3 bases stayed unmatched. The germline V gene has CDR1 MGHRA and CDR2 YSYEKL. The CDR3 loop spans 15 amino acids. CDR3 region: CASSQDPGGRNTIYF. CDR3 sequence (DNA): TGCGCCAGCAGCCAAGATCCAGGGGGCCGAAACACCATATATTTT.

The chain's CDR3 is CASSQMTSGRYNEQFF. CDR3 nucleotides: TGTGCCAGCAGCCAAATGACTAGCGGGAGATACAATGAGCAGTTCTTC. The gene calls are TRBV7-9 and TRBJ2-1, with 12 nucleotides matching TRBD2. V shed 5 bases, J shed 4 bases, and the junction held 6 bases outside the gene matches. Germline V gene sequence: CDR1 SEHNR, CDR2 FQNEAQ (reference sequence). There are 16 residues in the CDR3.

The chain couples TRBV6-1 to TRBJ1-6; D is ambiguous. CDR1 and CDR2 from the germline V gene are MNHNS and SASEGT. This CDR3 is 13 amino acids long. V was clipped by 1 base and J by 8 bases, with 6 bases between them. The CDR3 DNA sequence: TGTGCCAGCAGTGAAGTAGAGCATTCACCCCTCCACTTT. This gives the protein CASSEVEHSPLHF.

The genes are TRBV28 and TRBJ1-5, with D maybe TRBD1 (5 bases). Germline V CDR1 and CDR2: MDHEN, SYDVKM. CDR3 size: 13 residues. The V gene lost 5 bases and the J gene lost 6 bases, with 11 bases spanning the gap. The CDR3 DNA sequence: TGTGCCAGCAGTATGCCGACAGTTCAGCCCCAGCATTTT. As protein: CASSMPTVQPQHF.

This chain links TRBV5-6 with TRBJ2-7; weak D call: TRBD2 (6 bases). This CDR3 spans 13 amino acids. Germline CDR1 and CDR2: SGHDT and YYEEEE. The germline V and J ends were trimmed by 0 bases and 3 bases, with 7 bases remaining between them. The CDR3 sequence: CASSLGGDYEQYF. CDR3 DNA: TGTGCCAGCAGCTTGGGCGGGGACTACGAGCAGTACTTC.

V is TRBV5-6 and J is TRBJ1-4; D may be TRBD1 (5 bases). Germline V gene sequence: CDR1 SGHDT, CDR2 YYEEEE. The CDR3 loop spans 13 amino acids. V was cut by 5 bases and J by 7 bases, with 12 bases left in between. DNA for the CDR3: TGTGCCAGCAGGAGAGGGGAGGGTGAAAAACTGTTTTTT. This codes for CASRRGEGEKLFF.